Listed here are 20 T cell receptor beta chains from one sample, sequenced in a study of blood T cell repertoires in COVID-19. Some clones are missing from TCRdb's copy, which holds only in-frame ones; the method was immunoSEQ multiplex PCR. The sample has 90,000 to 130,000 clones, roughly 87% seen once. Input material: peripheral blood. The source of these receptors is a human donor in a cohort sampled during active COVID-19.

The chain has TRBV18 and TRBJ2-7; 9 nucleotides agree with TRBD1. This CDR3 has 14 residues. Germline loops: CDR1 KGHSH, CDR2 LQKENI. V lost 3 bases to trimming and J lost 5 bases; unmatched junction nucleotides: 5. In DNA, the CDR3 is TGTGCCAGCTCACCGCAACAGGGGGCCCACGAGCAGTACTTC. Translated, it gives CASSPQQGAHEQYF.

Only one count was recorded for this clone. The chain uses TRBV7-2 and TRBJ1-5; D may be TRBD1 (6 bases). CDR1 is SGHTA and CDR2 is FQGNSA in the germline V gene. The CDR3 runs to 13 residues. Trimming removed 1 base from V and 8 bases from J, with 9 bases in between. The CDR3: CASSLGQVEPQHF. The DNA for the CDR3 is TGTGCCAGCAGCTTAGGACAGGTGGAGCCCCAGCATTTT.

The sample holds one count of this clone. This rearrangement joins TRBV28 to TRBJ2-1; 14 bases are a match to TRBD2. Unmatched junction bases numbered 7, after V lost 4 bases and J lost 2 bases. The CDR3 is 18 residues long. CDR1 and CDR2 (germline): MDHEN, SYDVKM. The DNA for the CDR3 is TGTGCCAGCAGTTCCCCTCGACTAGCGGGAGGGACCTACAATGAGCAGTTCTTC. This encodes CASSSPRLAGGTYNEQFF.

This rearrangement joins TRBV6-6 to TRBJ2-5; 10 nucleotides agree with TRBD2. The CDR3 contains 15 residues. Germline CDR1 MNHNY, CDR2 SVGAGI (reference sequence). V was clipped by 8 bases and J by 0 bases; unmatched bases: 6. The CDR3 protein is CASGKREGHQETQYF. The CDR3 DNA reads TGTGCCAGCGGCAAGCGGGAGGGCCACCAAGAGACCCAGTACTTC.

This chain uses TRBV7-2 with TRBJ1-3; TRBD1 is a possible D gene (6 bases). The ends were cut back, 5 bases at V and 0 bases at J, with 14 bases in the middle. The CDR3 has 16 amino acids. The germline gives CDR1 SGHTA, CDR2 FQGNSA. This chain's CDR3 is CASSQGHRDSGNTIYF. The CDR3 DNA reads TGTGCCAGCAGCCAGGGACACCGGGACTCTGGAAACACCATATATTTT.

The chain couples TRBV5-1 to TRBJ2-5; the D gene is possibly TRBD2 (6 bases). V lost 2 bases and J 5 bases, leaving 13 bases between the germline ends. The CDR3 has 14 amino acids. Germline CDR1 is SGHRS and CDR2 is YFSETQ. CDR3 DNA sequence: TGCGCCAGCAGCTTATCCGTGGGAGGTGAGACCCAGTACTTC. As protein: CASSLSVGGETQYF.

This clone was recorded only once. V is TRBV5-5 and J is TRBJ2-1, with 10 bases identical to TRBD1. Germline-derived CDR1 and CDR2 are SGHKS and YYEKEE (reference sequence). The CDR3 has 13 residues. The V segment lost 2 bases and the J segment 14 bases; nucleotides outside the gene matches: 7. CDR3 coding DNA: TGTGCCAGCAGCTTTTGGGTAGGACAGGGGGAGTTCTTC. Its translation is CASSFWVGQGEFF.

The V call is TRBV4-2, the J call TRBJ2-5, with TRBD2 matching 7 bases. Germline CDR1 and CDR2: LGHNA and YNFKEQ. This CDR3 has 16 amino acids. V lost 1 base and J lost 5; bases outside the gene matches: 10. The CDR3 DNA sequence: TGTGCCAGCAGCCAAGCTTCGGGGCGGGAGTCGGAGACCCAGTACTTC. It is translated as CASSQASGRESETQYF.

The gene calls are TRBV7-3 and TRBJ2-1; TRBD2 agrees at 16 bases. CDR1 is SGHTA and CDR2 is FQGTGA in the germline V gene. With 5 bases clipped from V and 6 bases from J, the junction kept 4 bases outside the gene matches. This CDR3 contains 16 residues. CDR3 sequence (DNA): TGTGCCAGCAGCCTGGGACTAGCGGGAGGGTCCAATGAGCAGTTCTTC. Translated, it gives CASSLGLAGGSNEQFF.

The chain combines TRBV19 with TRBJ2-1; the D is unclear. CDR3 size: 14 residues. Trimming pared 4 bases from V and 3 bases from J, leaving 10 bases between. Per the germline V gene, CDR1 is LNHDA and CDR2 is SQIVND (reference sequence). CDR3 amino acids: CASSSLQYYNEQFF. The CDR3 region has the DNA TGTGCCAGTAGTAGCTTACAGTACTACAATGAGCAGTTCTTC.

V gene TRBV7-9 combines with J gene TRBJ2-1, with TRBD2 identical over 9 bases. Germline-derived CDR1 and CDR2 are SEHNR and FQNEAQ (reference sequence). With 3 bases clipped from V and 4 bases from J, the junction kept 4 bases outside the gene matches. CDR3 length: 15 residues. The CDR3 nucleotides read TGTGCCAGCAGCTTGCGGGAGGGCCGGTACAATGAGCAGTTCTTC. Protein: CASSLREGRYNEQFF.

This clone was observed once. The chain employs TRBV16 and TRBJ1-2, with a possible D match to TRBD1 (6 bases). The CDR3 loop spans 18 amino acids. Germline V gives CDR1 KGHSY, CDR2 FQNENV. V was cut by 0 bases and J by 4 bases, with 21 bases left in between. This chain's CDR3 is CASSQSVGQRVFFYGYTF. CDR3 in DNA: TGTGCCAGCAGCCAATCGGTGGGACAACGAGTTTTCTTCTATGGCTACACCTTC.

V usage is TRBV4-3 and J usage is TRBJ2-1; D is unresolved. V dropped 0 bases and J dropped 6 bases, with 18 bases sitting between them. Germline values: CDR1 LGHNA, CDR2 YSLEER. The CDR3 consists of 17 residues. The DNA of the CDR3 is TGCGCCAGCAGCCAAGAGTTACGGTTTTTGGCTAGCAATGAGCAGTTCTTC. Translated: CASSQELRFLASNEQFF.

This CDR3 reads CASSPLRNTGELFF. CDR3 bases: TGTGCCAGCAGTCCCCTGAGGAACACCGGGGAGCTGTTTTTT. The chain uses TRBV25-1 and TRBJ2-2, with D uncertain. Trimming took off 5 bases at V and 1 base at J, with 8 bases between the two ends. This CDR3 has 14 residues. Germline V lookup: CDR1 MGHDK, CDR2 SYGVNS.

The chain joins TRBV27 to TRBJ1-1; D is possibly TRBD1 (6 bases). CDR1 and CDR2 from the germline V gene are MNHEY and SMNVEV (reference sequence). Trimming cost V 6 bases and J 1 base, with 12 bases left between them. The CDR3 has 14 amino acids. The CDR3 is CASRSDRKNTEAFF. The CDR3 nucleotides read TGTGCCAGCAGATCAGACAGGAAGAACACTGAAGCTTTCTTT.

The chain uses TRBV6-5 and TRBJ2-1; possible D gene TRBD1, 6 bases. CDR3 length equals 12 residues. The germline CDR1 and CDR2 sequences are MNHEY and SVGAGI. Trimming took 8 bases from V and 5 from J, leaving 10 bases between them. CDR3 bases: TGTGCCAGCGGTAAGGGGGACAATGAGCAGTTCTTC. Translating gives CASGKGDNEQFF.

This sequence joins TRBV9 and TRBJ2-3; 9 bases align to TRBD2. Germline CDR1 SGDLS, CDR2 YYNGEE. Trimming at V came to 0 bases and at J to 3 bases, leaving 5 bases not matched to a gene. This CDR3 has 16 amino acids. The DNA of the CDR3 is TGTGCCAGCAGCGTAGAGCGAGCGGGGGGAACAGATACGCAGTATTTT. Translating gives CASSVERAGGTDTQYF.

With respect to this clone: The same CDR3 is also encoded by other DNA sequences in this sample. The chain links TRBV28 to TRBJ2-7; 9 bases map to TRBD1. With 4 bases clipped from V and 4 bases from J, the junction kept 2 bases outside the gene matches. CDR3 length equals 13 residues. Germline lookup yields CDR1 MDHEN and CDR2 SYDVKM. DNA for the CDR3: TGTGCCAGCAGTTCAGGACAGGGGTACGAGCAGTACTTC. Translating it yields CASSSGQGYEQYF.

The CDR3 reads CASSHQPGQMNTEAFF. DNA for the CDR3: TGTGCCAGCAGCCATCAACCGGGACAGATGAACACTGAAGCTTTCTTT. The V call is TRBV3-1 (or the pseudogene TRBV3-2), the J call TRBJ1-1; TRBD1 matches at 7 bases. With V trimmed by 3 bases and J by 0 bases, 7 bases remained unmatched. Per the germline V gene, CDR1 is LGHDT and CDR2 is YNNKEL (reference sequence). This CDR3 comprises 16 residues.

This clone was recorded only once. The chain has TRBV18 and TRBJ1-1; weak D call: TRBD1 (5 bases). The CDR3 loop spans 13 amino acids. Germline loops: CDR1 KGHSH, CDR2 LQKENI. V lost 3 bases and J 6 bases, leaving 11 bases between the germline ends. As DNA, the CDR3 is TGTGCCAGCTCACCGAGCCAGGGCTCTGAAGCTTTCTTT. Residues: CASSPSQGSEAFF.